This T cell receptor beta chain was sequenced during a study of blood T cell repertoires in COVID-19 (dated by TCRdb to about 2020). Context from the whole study: Samples from collaborators originated in the United States, Italy and Spain and spanned both the acute and convalescent phases of COVID-19. The prospective study material was composed of cDNA or gDNA derived from T cells, B-cell-depleted T cells, or PBMCs. Subjects who had been exposed to COVID-19, were actively infected with it, or had recovered from it provided the deeply sampled blood TCRbeta repertoires that made up the dataset. The repertoires were released in a freely available public database meant as a resource for research on the immune response to SARS-CoV-2. Samples came from the ongoing ImmuneRACE study (first 160 participants) plus 1,254 subjects from 6 global collaborators. The sample metadata nearly always contained a de-identified subject ID, COVID-19 status, age in years and sex. Where HLA class I and class II types were available, the types were taken from metadata supplied by the sample provider, not from assay-based typing.

In the prospective study, participants were 18 to 89 years old, resided in about two dozen geographic areas of the United States, and were enrolled through a virtual design. Cohort assignment in the prospective study relied on participant-reported clinical history from a screening survey and a study questionnaire. Each participant in the prospective study had whole blood, serum and a nasopharyngeal or oropharyngeal swab collected by mobile phlebotomists. Prospective study participants could optionally give additional blood draws and questionnaires over a roughly 2-month period. Before DNA extraction, blood samples from the prospective study were shipped at room temperature or frozen. The immunoSEQ Assay, a bias-controlled multiplex PCR, was used to amplify TCRbeta CDR3 regions from genomic DNA. The published analysis was carried out like this. The number of nucleated cells in each sample was estimated by amplification of reference gene primers within the assay. To quantify the absolute abundance of each unique TCRbeta CDR3 rearrangement, sequence reads were collapsed and filtered. Productive Simpson clonality was computed per sample as the square root of Simpson's diversity index over productive rearrangements. TCRdb provides this immuneACCESS table in a form limited to in-frame rearrangements. Some clones are lacking; in checked studies, under half of them reflect an unresolved V gene, and why the rest are absent is not known. That table supplies the V and J calls and clone size; D and trimming were determined from the DNA. In this sample the table shows roughly 260,000 clones, about 89% of which occur a single time. The ten largest clones represent 1% to 1.5% of the sample.

The study at large found these results: The quantity of clinical and demographic metadata differed by source and by participant and was supplied without curation.

A note on this clone: Its cognate antigen has yet to be identified. One base away there is no much larger clone; base qualities are not given.

This receptor was taken from a human donor in a cohort exposed to, infected with or recovered from COVID-19 (not recorded which). The donor label of this sample is uncertain. Sequencing used PBMCs or T cells enriched from blood (not recorded which).

CDR3 sequence: CASSQLQGRGSPLHF. The DNA sequence is as follows: TGCGCCAGCAGCCAACTACAGGGAAGGGGTTCACCCCTCCACTTT. Recombination linked TRBV4-1 to TRBJ1-6; the D gene is perhaps TRBD1, on 6 matching bases. Including cysteine and phenylalanine, the CDR3 has 15 amino acids. Solely the CDR3 DNA is kept, with 45 bases framed from the first base. V is clipped by 2 bases and J by 9 bases, and the sequence between their germline boundaries is 14 bases long. The germline V gene provides CDR1 MGHRA and CDR2 YSYEKL.